The clone carrying this T cell receptor beta chain was seen a handful of times. Its antigen is currently unknown. Constant-segment-primed 5'RACE gave TCR alpha and TCR beta cDNA libraries with sample barcodes and UMIs. TCRdb used MiXCR to reprocess the 5' RACE reads, holding one entry per CDR3 protein. The sample has roughly 100,000 distinct CDR3 sequences; 12% are singletons. The sample belongs to a study of T-cell memory formation after mild COVID-19. General study findings and limits: Contracting clones from day 15 to 85 showed balanced CD4/CD8; later expanders favored CD4+. Chiefly within CM and EM were the contracting CD4+ clones; CD8+ ones were within EMRA.

The CDR3 has 14 amino acids. Germline loops: CDR1 PRHDT, CDR2 FYEKMQ (reference sequence). V was trimmed by 4 bases and J by 8 bases, leaving 17 bases between them. The chain has TRBV13 and TRBJ1-2, with D possibly matching TRBD1 (5 bases). The receptor's source is an adult woman who had mild COVID-19 (a few samples of this study predate the infection). Cell type and time point are not known. The material sequenced was PBMCs or a T cell subset sorted from them (not recorded which). CDR3 amino acids: CASSSVGQIRGYTF. Written as DNA, the CDR3 is TGTGCCAGCAGCTCCGTGGGGCAGATTCGGGGCTACACCTTC. The variable domain in full, completed from reference TRBV13 and TRBJ1-2, reads AAGVIQSPRHLIKEKRETATLKCYPIPRHDTVYWYQQGPGQDPQFLISFYEKMQSDKGSIPDRFSAQQFSDYHSELNMSSLELGDSALYFCASSSVGQIRGYTFGSGTRLTVV.